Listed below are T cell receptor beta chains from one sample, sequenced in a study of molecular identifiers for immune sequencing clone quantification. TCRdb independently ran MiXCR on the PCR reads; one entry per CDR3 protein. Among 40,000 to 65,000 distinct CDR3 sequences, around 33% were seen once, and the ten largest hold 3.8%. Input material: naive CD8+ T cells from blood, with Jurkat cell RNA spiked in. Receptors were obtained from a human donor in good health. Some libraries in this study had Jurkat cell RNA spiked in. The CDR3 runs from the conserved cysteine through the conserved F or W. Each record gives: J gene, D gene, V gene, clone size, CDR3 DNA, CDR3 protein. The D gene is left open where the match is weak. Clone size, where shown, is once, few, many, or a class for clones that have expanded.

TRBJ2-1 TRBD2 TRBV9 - TGTGCCAGCAGCCCCCGTGGACTAGCGGACTACAGTGAGCAGTGCTTC CASSPRGLADYSEQCF
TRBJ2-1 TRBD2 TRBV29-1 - TGCAGCGCAGACTTAGCGGGACCTAGCTCCTACAATGAGCAGTTCTTC CSADLAGPSSYNEQFF
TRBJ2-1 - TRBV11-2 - TGTGCCAGCAGCTTAGGCTATACGGGGTCCTACAATGAGCAGTTCTTC CASSLGYTGSYNEQFF
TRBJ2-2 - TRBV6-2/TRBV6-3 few TGTGCCAGCAGTCCCCCTCCAGCCGGGGAGCTGTTTTTT CASSPPPAGELFF
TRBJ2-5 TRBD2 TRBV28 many TGTGCCAGCAGTGCCCCCCTGATAGCGGGAGGTCAAGAGACCCAGTACTTC CASSAPLIAGGQETQYF
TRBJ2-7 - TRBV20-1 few TGCAGTGCTAGAGATTTTGGATTGAGATACGAGCAGTACTTC CSARDFGLRYEQYF
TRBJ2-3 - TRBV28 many TGTGCCAGCAGTTTCTGGGCCCCAGATACGCAGTATTTT CASSFWAPDTQYF
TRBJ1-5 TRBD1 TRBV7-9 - TGTGCCAGCAGTCCCGGGACAGGGATGCAGCCCCAGCATTTT CASSPGTGMQPQHF
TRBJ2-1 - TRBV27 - TGTGCCAGCAGTTTCGGGAGCCCCTACAATGAGCAGTTCTTC CASSFGSPYNEQFF
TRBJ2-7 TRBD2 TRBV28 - TGTGCCAGCAGTCCCCGGGGACTAGCGGTTCCCTACGAGCAGTACTTC CASSPRGLAVPYEQYF
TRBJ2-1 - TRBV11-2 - TGTGCCAGCAGCTTAGTTGGGAATGAGCAGTCCTTC CASSLVGNEQSF
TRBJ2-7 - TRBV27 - TGTGCCAGCAGTACCCGGACTACCCTCTCCTACGAGCAGTACTTC CASSTRTTLSYEQYF
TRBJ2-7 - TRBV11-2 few TGTGCCAGCAGCTTAGAGGTCAGGGGTAACCACGAGCAGTACTTC CASSLEVRGNHEQYF
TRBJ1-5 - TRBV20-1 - TGCAGTGCTAGAGATGGGTTCGCGAGCAATCAGCCCCAGCATTTT CSARDGFASNQPQHF
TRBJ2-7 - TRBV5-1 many TGCGCCAGCAGCTTGGCCAGTGGCAGGGGCTACGAGCAGTACTTC CASSLASGRGYEQYF
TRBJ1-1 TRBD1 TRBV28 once TGTGCCAGCAGTACCCGGACAGGTATGAACACTGAAGCTTACTTT CASSTRTGMNTEAYF
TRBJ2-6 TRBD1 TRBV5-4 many TGTGCAACCGGAGAGGGGGCCGGGGCCAACGTCCTGACTTTC CATGEGAGANVLTF
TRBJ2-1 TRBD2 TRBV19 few TGTGCCACCTCCACCTGGGGCGGGAGCCATGAGCAGTTCTTC CATSTWGGSHEQFF
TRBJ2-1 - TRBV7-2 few TGTGCCAGCAGCCGAGTGGTAGCGGATTACAATGAGCAGTTCTTC CASSRVVADYNEQFF
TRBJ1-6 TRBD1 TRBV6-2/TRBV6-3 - TGTGCCAGCCGGGACAGGACGAATTCATCCCTCCACTTT CASRDRTNSSLHF
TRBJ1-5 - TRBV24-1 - TGTGCCACCAGTGATTTAACAGCCAATCAGCCCCAGCAATTT CATSDLTANQPQQF
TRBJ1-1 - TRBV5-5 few TGTGCCAGCAGCTGGGGGGATTGGACAGACACTGAAGCTTTCTTT CASSWGDWTDTEAFF
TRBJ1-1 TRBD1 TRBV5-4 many TGTGCCAGCAGCCCCGGACAGGGTGCTGAAGCTTTCTTT CASSPGQGAEAFF
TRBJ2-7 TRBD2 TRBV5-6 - TGTGCCAGCAGCCAAGCGGGATCGACCTACGGGCAGTACTTC CASSQAGSTYGQYF
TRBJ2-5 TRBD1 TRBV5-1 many TGCGCCAGCAGCTGGACCGGGACAGGGATAATAGTGGCGGAGACCCAGTACTTC CASSWTGTGIIVAETQYF
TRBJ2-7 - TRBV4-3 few TGCGCCAGCAGCCACGGGACCCCCCGGAGGCTCGACGAGCAGTACTTC CASSHGTPRRLDEQYF
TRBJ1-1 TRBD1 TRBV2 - TGTGCCAGCAGGGAGGACAGGGGGGATGAAGCTTTCTTT CASREDRGDEAFF
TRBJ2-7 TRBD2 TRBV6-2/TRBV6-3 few TGTGCCAGCAGCTATCTGGGTGCGCGGGGGGCCTACGAGCAGTACTTC CASSYLGARGAYEQYF
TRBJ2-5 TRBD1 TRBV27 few TGTGCCAGCACACAGGGGGTTCAAGAGACCCAGTACTTC CASTQGVQETQYF
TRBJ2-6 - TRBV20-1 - TGCAGTGCTAGAGGGCCAAATATTGGGGCCAACGTCCTGACTTTC CSARGPNIGANVLTF
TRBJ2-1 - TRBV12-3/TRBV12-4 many TGTGCCAGCAGCCGTGGCTATGCCAATGAGCTGTTCTTC CASSRGYANELFF
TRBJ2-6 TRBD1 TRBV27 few TGTGCCAGCAGTTTATTGGACAGGGGCTCTGGGGCCAACGTCCTGACTTTC CASSLLDRGSGANVLTF
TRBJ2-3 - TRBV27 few TGTGCCAGCAGTTTATTAGCGGCCTCCACAGATACGCAGTATTTT CASSLLAASTDTQYF
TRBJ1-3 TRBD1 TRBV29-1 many TGCAGCGTTGTGGCTGCGGGACAGGCTGGAAACACCATATATTTT CSVVAAGQAGNTIYF
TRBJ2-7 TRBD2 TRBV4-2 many TGTGCCAGCAGCCAAACTCCGGGACTAGCGAAGCACGAGCAGTACTTC CASSQTPGLAKHEQYF
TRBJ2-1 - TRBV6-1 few TGTGCCAGTCAACCTAGACGGGAGTCCTACAATGAGCAGTTCTTC CASQPRRESYNEQFF
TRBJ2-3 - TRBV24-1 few TGTGCCACCAGTGAGTCAACGGGACTCGTAAGCACAGATACGCAGTATTTT CATSESTGLVSTDTQYF
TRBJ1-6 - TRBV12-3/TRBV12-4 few TGTGCCAGCAGCGACAGAAATTCACCCCTCCACTTT CASSDRNSPLHF
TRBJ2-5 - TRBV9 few TGTGCCAGCAGCGTAGAGGCAGGGGTTGGGACCCAGTACTTC CASSVEAGVGTQYF
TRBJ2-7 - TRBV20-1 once TGCAGTGCTGGTGGCAGAGCGACCTACGAGCAGTACTTC CSAGGRATYEQYF
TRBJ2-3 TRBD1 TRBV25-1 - TGTGCCAGCAGTGTACAGGGGACGCAGTATTTT CASSVQGTQYF
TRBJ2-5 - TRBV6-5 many TGTGCCAGCAGTTACTCCCCAGGCTGGGAGACCCAGTACTTC CASSYSPGWETQYF
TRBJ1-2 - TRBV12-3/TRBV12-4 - TGTGCCAGCAGACGGGTGGATGGCTACACCTTC CASRRVDGYTF
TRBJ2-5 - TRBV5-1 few TGCGCCAGCAGCTCAAGACACGGTGGTTCAGAGACCCAGTACTTC CASSSRHGGSETQYF
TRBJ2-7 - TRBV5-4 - TGTGCCAGCAGCTGTGGGGCTGAGCAGTACTTC CASSCGAEQYF
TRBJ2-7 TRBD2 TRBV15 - TGTGCCACCAGTAGACCCCTAGCGGGAGGGCCCTACGAGCAGTACTTC CATSRPLAGGPYEQYF
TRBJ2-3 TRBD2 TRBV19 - TGTGCCAGTAGTCTAGCGGGAACTAGCACAGAAACGCAGTATTTT CASSLAGTSTETQYF
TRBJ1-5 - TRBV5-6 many TGTGCCAGCAGCTTGGTGAACAGTAATCAGCCCCAGCATTTT CASSLVNSNQPQHF
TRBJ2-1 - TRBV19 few TGTGCCAGTAGTATTTCGGGAGACTCCTACAATGAGCAGTTCTTC CASSISGDSYNEQFF
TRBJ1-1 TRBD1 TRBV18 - TGTGCCAGCTCACCACTGGACAGGGTCACTGAAGCTTTCTTT CASSPLDRVTEAFF
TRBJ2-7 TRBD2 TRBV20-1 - TGCAGTGCCCGGACTAGCGGGACCTACGAGCAGTACTTC CSARTSGTYEQYF
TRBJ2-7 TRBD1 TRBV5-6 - TGTGCCAGCAGGGGACAGGGTAGCGACGAGCAGTACTTC CASRGQGSDEQYF
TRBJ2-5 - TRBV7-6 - TGTGCCAGCAGCACCCGAATGGCGGCAGAGACCCAGTACTTC CASSTRMAAETQYF
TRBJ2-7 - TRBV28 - TGTGCCAGCAGTTTCGGACCGACGACCTACGAGCAGTACTTC CASSFGPTTYEQYF
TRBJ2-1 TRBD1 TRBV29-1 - TGCAGCGTTTCGGACAGGGGGAGTTACTACAATGAGCAGTTCTTC CSVSDRGSYYNEQFF
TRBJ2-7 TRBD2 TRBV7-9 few TGTGCCAGCAGGCAAACTAGCGGGAGAACCTACGAGCAGTACTTC CASRQTSGRTYEQYF
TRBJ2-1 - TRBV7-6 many TGTGCCAGCAGCGCGTACAATGAGCAGTTCTTC CASSAYNEQFF